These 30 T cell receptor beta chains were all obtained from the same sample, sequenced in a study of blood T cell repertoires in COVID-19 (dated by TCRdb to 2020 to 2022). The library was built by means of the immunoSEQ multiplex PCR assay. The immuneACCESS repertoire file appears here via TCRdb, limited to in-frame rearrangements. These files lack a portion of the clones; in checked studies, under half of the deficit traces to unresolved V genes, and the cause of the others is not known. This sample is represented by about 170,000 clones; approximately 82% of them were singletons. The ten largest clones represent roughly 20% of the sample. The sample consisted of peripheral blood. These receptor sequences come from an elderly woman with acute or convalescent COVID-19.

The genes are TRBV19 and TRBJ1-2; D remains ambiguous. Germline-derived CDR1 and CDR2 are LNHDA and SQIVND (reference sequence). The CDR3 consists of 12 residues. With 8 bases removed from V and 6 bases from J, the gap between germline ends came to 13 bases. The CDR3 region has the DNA TGTGCCAGTTACCTAAATGCCGATGGCTACACCTTC. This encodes CASYLNADGYTF.

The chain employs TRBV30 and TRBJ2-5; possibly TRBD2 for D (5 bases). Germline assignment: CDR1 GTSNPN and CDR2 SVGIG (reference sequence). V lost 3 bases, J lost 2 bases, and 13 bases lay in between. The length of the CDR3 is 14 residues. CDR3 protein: CAWSGKGSQETQYF. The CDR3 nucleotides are TGTGCCTGGAGCGGGAAAGGGAGTCAAGAGACCCAGTACTTC.

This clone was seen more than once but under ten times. CDR3 in amino acids: CASSGQGLTNEKLFF. For the CDR3, the DNA is TGTGCCAGCAGCGGACAGGGCTTAACTAATGAAAAACTGTTTTTT. The rearrangement joins TRBV9 to TRBJ1-4; 7 bases line up with TRBD1. Losses at the gene ends were 3 bases for V and 1 base for J; bases not matched to a gene: 3. Germline-derived CDR1 and CDR2 are SGDLS and YYNGEE. CDR3 size: 15 residues.

CDR3: CASSLGTGFYEQYF. The DNA for the CDR3 is TGCGCCAGCAGCTTGGGGACAGGTTTTTACGAGCAGTACTTC. J is TRBJ2-7 and V is TRBV5-1; 7 bases are a match to TRBD1. Losses at the gene ends were 0 bases for V and 4 bases for J; bases not matched to a gene: 4. Germline V gene sequence: CDR1 SGHRS, CDR2 YFSETQ. CDR3 length: 14 residues.

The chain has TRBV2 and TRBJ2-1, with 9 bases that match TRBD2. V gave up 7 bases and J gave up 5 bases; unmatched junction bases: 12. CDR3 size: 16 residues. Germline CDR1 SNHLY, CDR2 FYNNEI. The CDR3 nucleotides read TGTGCCAGCACCTTCTCACTAGCGGGCTACAACAATGAGCAGTTCTTC. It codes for CASTFSLAGYNNEQFF. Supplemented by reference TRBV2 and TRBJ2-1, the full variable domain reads EPEVTQTPSHQVTQMGQEVILRCVPISNHLYFYWYRQILGQKVEFLVSFYNNEISEKSEIFDDQFSVERPDGSNFTLKIRSTKLEDSAMYFCASTFSLAGYNNEQFFGPGTRLTVL.

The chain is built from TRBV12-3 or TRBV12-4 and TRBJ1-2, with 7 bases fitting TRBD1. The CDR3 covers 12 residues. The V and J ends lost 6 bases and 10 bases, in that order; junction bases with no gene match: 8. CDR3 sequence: CASSWTGLAYTF. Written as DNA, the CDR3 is TGTGCCAGCAGCTGGACAGGTTTGGCCTACACCTTC.

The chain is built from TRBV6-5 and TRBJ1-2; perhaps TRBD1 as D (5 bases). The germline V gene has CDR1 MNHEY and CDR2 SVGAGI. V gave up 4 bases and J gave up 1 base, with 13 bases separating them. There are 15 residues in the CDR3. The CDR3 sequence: CASSFDRLLNYGYTF. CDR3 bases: TGTGCCAGCAGTTTCGACAGATTACTTAACTATGGCTACACCTTC.

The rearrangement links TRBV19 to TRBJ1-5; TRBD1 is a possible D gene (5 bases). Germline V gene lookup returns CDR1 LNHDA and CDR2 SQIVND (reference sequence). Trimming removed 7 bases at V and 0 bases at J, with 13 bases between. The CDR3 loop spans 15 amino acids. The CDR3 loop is CASTAGQGSNQPQHF. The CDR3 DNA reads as TGTGCCAGTACCGCAGGCCAGGGTAGCAATCAGCCCCAGCATTTT. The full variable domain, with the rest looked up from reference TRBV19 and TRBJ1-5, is DGGITQSPKYLFRKEGQNVTLSCEQNLNHDAMYWYRQDPGQGLRLIYYSQIVNDFQKGDIAEGYSVSREKKESFPLTVTSAQKNPTAFYLCASTAGQGSNQPQHFGDGTRLSIL.

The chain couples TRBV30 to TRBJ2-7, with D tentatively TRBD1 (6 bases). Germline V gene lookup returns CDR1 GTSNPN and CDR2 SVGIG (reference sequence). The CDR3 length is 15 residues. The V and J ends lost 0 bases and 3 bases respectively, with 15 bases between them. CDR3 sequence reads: CAWSVGLTGDYEQYF. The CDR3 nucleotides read TGTGCCTGGAGTGTAGGGCTGACAGGAGACTACGAGCAGTACTTC. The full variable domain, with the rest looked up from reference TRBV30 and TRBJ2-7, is SQTIHQWPATLVQPVGSPLSLECTVEGTSNPNLYWYRQAAGRGLQLLFYSVGIGQISSEVPQNLSASRPQDRQFILSSKKLLLSDSGFYLCAWSVGLTGDYEQYFGPGTRLTVT.

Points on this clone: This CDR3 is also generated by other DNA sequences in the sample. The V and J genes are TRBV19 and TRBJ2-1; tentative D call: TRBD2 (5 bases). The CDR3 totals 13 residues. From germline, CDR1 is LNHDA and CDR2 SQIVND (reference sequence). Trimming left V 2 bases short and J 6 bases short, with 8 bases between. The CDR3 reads CASSILAGNEQFF. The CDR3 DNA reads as TGTGCCAGTAGTATACTCGCGGGCAATGAGCAGTTCTTC.

The CDR3 nucleotides are TGTGCCAGCAGCTTAGATCGCGGGAGGCTCGGAAACATTCAGTACTTC. This codes for CASSLDRGRLGNIQYF. The chain uses TRBV11-3 and TRBJ2-4, with TRBD2 identical over 8 bases. Germline V gene sequence: CDR1 SGHNT, CDR2 YENEEA. The trim removed 0 bases at V and 6 bases at J, leaving 7 bases unmatched. CDR3 length: 16 amino acids.

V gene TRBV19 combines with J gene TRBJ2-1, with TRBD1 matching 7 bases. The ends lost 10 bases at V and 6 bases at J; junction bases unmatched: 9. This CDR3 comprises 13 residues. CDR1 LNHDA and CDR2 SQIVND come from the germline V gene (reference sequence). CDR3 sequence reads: CATPKPGGNEQFF. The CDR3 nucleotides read TGTGCCACCCCAAAGCCAGGGGGCAATGAGCAGTTCTTC.

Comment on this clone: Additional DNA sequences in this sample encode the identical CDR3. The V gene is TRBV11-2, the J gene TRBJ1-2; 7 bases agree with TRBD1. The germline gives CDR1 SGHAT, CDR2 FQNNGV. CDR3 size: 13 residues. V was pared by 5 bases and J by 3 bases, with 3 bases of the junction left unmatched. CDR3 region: CASSQGQYYGYTF. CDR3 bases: TGTGCCAGCAGCCAGGGACAGTACTATGGCTACACCTTC.

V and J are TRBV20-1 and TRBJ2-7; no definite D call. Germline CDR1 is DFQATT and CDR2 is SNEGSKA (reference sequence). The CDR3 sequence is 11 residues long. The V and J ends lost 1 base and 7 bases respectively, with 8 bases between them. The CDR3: CSARAQVEQYF. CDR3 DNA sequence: TGCAGTGCTAGAGCCCAGGTAGAGCAGTACTTC.

CDR3 DNA sequence: TGCGCCAGCAGCCTAACCTCCTACAATGAGCAGTTCTTC. Its translation is CASSLTSYNEQFF. This chain uses TRBV5-1 with TRBJ2-1; unclear D gene. This CDR3 region has 13 residues. V shed 4 bases and J shed 0 bases, with 5 bases lying between them. CDR1 is SGHRS and CDR2 is YFSETQ in the germline V gene.

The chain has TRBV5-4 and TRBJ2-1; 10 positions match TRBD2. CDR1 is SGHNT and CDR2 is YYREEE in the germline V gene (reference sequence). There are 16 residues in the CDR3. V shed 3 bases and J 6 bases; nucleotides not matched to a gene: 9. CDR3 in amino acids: CASSSPLAGASNEQFF. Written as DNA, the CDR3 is TGTGCCAGCAGCTCGCCCCTAGCGGGAGCATCCAATGAGCAGTTCTTC.

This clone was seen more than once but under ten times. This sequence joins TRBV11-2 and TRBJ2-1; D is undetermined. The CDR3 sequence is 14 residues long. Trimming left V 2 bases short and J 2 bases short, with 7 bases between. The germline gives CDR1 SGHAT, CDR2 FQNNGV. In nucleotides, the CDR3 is TGTGCCAGCAGCTTAAGGCTAGCCTACAATGAGCAGTTCTTC. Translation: CASSLRLAYNEQFF. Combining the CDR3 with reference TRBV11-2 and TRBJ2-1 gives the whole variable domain EAGVAQSPRYKIIEKRQSVAFWCNPISGHATLYWYQQILGQGPKLLIQFQNNGVVDDSQLPKDRFSAERLKGVDSTLKIQPAKLEDSAVYLCASSLRLAYNEQFFGPGTRLTVL.

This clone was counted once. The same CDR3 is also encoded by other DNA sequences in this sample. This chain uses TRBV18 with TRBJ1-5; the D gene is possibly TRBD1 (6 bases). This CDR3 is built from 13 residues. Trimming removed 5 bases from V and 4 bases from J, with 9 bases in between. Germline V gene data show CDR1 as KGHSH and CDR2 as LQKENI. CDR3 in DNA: TGTGCCAGCTCATTGGACAGAAATCAGCCCCAGCATTTT. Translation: CASSLDRNQPQHF.

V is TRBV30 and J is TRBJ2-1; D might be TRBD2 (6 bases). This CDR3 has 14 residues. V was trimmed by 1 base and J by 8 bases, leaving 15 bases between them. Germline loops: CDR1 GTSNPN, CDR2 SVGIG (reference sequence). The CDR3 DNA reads TGTGCCTGGAGTGGCGGGATCGAGGGTTATGAGCAGTTCTTC. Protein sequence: CAWSGGIEGYEQFF. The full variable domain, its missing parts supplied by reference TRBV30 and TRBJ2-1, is SQTIHQWPATLVQPVGSPLSLECTVEGTSNPNLYWYRQAAGRGLQLLFYSVGIGQISSEVPQNLSASRPQDRQFILSSKKLLLSDSGFYLCAWSGGIEGYEQFFGPGTRLTVL.

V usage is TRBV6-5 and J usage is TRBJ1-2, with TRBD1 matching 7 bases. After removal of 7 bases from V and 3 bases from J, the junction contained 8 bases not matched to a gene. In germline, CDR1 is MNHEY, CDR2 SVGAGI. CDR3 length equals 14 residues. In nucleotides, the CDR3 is TGTGCCAGCAAAAGGGGGCTATGGGACTATGGCTACACCTTC. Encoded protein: CASKRGLWDYGYTF.

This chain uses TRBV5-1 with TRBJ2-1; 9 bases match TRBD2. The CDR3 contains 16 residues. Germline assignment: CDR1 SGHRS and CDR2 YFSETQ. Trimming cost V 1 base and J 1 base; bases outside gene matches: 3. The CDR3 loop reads CASSLTAGGSYNEQFF. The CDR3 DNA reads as TGCGCCAGCAGCTTGACCGCGGGAGGGTCCTACAATGAGCAGTTCTTC.

CDR3 in amino acids: CAWSVRRTSGIGELFF. CDR3 nucleotide sequence: TGTGCCTGGAGTGTACGGCGGACTAGCGGAATCGGGGAGCTGTTTTTT. The chain has TRBV30 and TRBJ2-2; 10 bases are shared with TRBD2. The ends lost 0 bases at V and 7 bases at J; junction bases unmatched: 8. Looked up from germline, CDR1 is GTSNPN and CDR2 is SVGIG (reference sequence). CDR3 length: 16 residues.

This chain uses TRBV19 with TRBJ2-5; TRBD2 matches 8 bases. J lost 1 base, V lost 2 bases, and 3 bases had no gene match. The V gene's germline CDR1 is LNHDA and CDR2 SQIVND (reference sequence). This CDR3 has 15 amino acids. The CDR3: CASSITSGFQETQYF. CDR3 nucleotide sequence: TGTGCCAGTAGTATAACTAGCGGATTCCAAGAGACCCAGTACTTC.

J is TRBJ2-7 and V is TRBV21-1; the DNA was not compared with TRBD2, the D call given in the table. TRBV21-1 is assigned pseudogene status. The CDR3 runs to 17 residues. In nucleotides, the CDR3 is TGTGCCAGCAGCGTTCGAGATATGACCGGGAGGAGAGAGCGAGAGTACTTC. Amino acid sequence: CASSVRDMTGRREREYF.

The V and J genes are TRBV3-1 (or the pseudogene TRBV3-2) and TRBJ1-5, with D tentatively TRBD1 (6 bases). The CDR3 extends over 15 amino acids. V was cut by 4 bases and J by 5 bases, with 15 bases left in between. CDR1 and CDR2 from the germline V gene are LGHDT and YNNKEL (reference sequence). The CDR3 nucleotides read TGTGCCAGCAGCCTGCCCAGGGGAGGGGATCAGCCCCAGCATTTT. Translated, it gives CASSLPRGGDQPQHF.

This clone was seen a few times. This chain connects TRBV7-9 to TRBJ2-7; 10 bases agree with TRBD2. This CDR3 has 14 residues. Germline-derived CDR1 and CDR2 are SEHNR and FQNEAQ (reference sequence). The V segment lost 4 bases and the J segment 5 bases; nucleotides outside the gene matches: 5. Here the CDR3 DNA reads TGTGCCAGCAGCTCGAGCGGGAGGGGTGACGAGCAGTACTTC. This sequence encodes CASSSSGRGDEQYF.

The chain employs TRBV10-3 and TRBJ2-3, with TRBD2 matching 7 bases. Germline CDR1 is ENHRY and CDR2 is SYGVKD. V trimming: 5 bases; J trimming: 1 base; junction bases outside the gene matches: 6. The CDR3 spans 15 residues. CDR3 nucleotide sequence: TGTGCCATCAGTAGCGGCGGGAGCGGCACAGATACGCAGTATTTT. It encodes CAISSGGSGTDTQYF.

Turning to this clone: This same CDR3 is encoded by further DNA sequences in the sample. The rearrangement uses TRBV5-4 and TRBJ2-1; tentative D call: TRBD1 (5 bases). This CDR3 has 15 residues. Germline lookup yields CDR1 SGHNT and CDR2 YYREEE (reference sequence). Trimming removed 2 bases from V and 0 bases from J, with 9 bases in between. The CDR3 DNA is TGTGCCAGCAGCTTAGGGCAGGGCTCCTACAATGAGCAGTTCTTC. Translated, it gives CASSLGQGSYNEQFF.

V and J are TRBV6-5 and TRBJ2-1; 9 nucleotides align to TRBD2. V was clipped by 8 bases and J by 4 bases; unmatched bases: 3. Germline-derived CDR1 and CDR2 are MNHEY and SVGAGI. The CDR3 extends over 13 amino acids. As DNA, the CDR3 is TGTGCCAGCCGTCTAGCGGGGTACAATGAGCAGTTCTTC. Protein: CASRLAGYNEQFF.

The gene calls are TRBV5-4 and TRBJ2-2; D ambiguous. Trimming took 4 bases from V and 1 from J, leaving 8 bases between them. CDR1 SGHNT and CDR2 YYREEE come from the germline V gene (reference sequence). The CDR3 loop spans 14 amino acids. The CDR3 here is CASSPLLNTGELFF. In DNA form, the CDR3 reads TGTGCCAGCAGCCCCCTCCTGAACACCGGGGAGCTGTTTTTT.